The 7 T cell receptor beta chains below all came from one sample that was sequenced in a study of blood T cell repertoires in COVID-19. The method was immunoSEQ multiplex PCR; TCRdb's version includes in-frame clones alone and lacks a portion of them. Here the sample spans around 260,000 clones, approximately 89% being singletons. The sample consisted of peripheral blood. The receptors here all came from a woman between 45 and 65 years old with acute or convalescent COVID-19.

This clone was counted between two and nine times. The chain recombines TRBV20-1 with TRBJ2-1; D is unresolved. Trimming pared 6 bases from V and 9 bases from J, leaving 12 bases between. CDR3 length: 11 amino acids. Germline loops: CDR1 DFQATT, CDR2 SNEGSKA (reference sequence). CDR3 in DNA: TGCAGTGCCCCTAGTAGTATTGAGCAGTTCTTC. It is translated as CSAPSSIEQFF.

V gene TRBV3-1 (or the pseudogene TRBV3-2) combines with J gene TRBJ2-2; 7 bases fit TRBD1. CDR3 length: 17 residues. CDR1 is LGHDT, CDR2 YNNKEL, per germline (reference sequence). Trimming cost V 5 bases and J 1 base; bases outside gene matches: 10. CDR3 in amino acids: CASSTPGGTLNTGELFF. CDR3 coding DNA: TGTGCCAGCAGCACCCCAGGGGGTACACTGAACACCGGGGAGCTGTTTTTT.

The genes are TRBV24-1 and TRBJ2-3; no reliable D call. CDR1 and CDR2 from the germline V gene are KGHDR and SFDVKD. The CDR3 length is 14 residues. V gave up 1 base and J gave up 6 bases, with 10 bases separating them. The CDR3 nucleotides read TGTGCCACCAGTGATTTTTACGCGGTGGATACGCAGTATTTT. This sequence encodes CATSDFYAVDTQYF.

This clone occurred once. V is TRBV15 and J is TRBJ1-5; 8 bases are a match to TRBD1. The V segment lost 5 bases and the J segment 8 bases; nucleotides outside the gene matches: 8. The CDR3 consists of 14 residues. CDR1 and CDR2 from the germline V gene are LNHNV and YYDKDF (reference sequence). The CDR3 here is CATSCRQGMKPQHF. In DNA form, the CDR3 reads TGTGCCACCAGCTGCCGACAGGGGATGAAGCCCCAGCATTTT.

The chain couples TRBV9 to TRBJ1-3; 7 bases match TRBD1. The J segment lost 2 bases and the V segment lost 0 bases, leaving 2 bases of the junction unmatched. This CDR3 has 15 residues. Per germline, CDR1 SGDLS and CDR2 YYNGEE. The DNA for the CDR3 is TGTGCCAGCAGCGTAGATAGGGGGCCTGGAAACACCATATATTTT. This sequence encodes CASSVDRGPGNTIYF.

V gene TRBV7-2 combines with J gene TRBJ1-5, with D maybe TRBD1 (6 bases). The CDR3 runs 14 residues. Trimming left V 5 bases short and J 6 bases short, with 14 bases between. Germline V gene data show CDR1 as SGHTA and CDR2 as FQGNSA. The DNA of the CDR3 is TGTGCCAGCAGCATAAACAGGGTGACTCAGCCCCAGCATTTT. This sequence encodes CASSINRVTQPQHF.

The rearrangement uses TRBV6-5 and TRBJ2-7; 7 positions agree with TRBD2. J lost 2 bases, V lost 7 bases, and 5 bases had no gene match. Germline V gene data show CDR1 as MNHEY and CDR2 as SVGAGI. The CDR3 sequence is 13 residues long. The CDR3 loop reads CASTPGRAYEQYF. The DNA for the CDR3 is TGTGCCAGCACCCCGGGGAGGGCCTACGAGCAGTACTTC.